This TCR beta chain was captured in a study of blood T cell repertoires in COVID-19. Overall study: Researchers got acute and convalescent COVID-19 samples from the United States, Italy and Spain. T cells, B-cell-depleted T cells, or PBMCs provided the cDNA or gDNA that served as material.

Original analysis: Estimates of nucleated cell counts were drawn from the amplification of reference gene primers. Clones were read by immunoSEQ multiplex PCR, and TCRdb kept only the in-frame ones, dropping some. V, J and clone size derive from that table, while D and trimming were established from the DNA sequence. The profile shows around 280,000 clones, around 87% of them singletons. CDR1 is KGHDR, CDR2 SFDVKD, per germline. V dropped 1 base and J dropped 4 bases, with 17 bases sitting between them. The CDR3 length is 17 residues. The genes are TRBV24-1 and TRBJ2-3; the D gene is possibly TRBD1 (6 bases). The sequenced sample consisted of peripheral blood. The TCR comes from a woman in her 30s who had recovered from COVID-19. The DNA for the CDR3 is TGTGCCACCAGTGATTTAGTTTCAGGGGTTGGTGCAGATACGCAGTATTTT. Translation gives CATSDLVSGVGADTQYF.